A selection of T cell receptor beta chains follows, all from one sample in a study of cytomegalovirus exposure and HLA in healthy donors. Clones were sequenced by immunoSEQ multiplex PCR, and TCRdb holds only the in-frame ones, with some missing. This table holds under 200,000 clones, about four fifths found once. Sequenced material: PBMCs. The receptors stem from a woman aged 18-30 years in good health and CMV-seronegative. The CDR3 runs from the conserved cysteine through the conserved F or W. Each record gives: V gene, clone size, J gene, D gene, CDR3 DNA, CDR3 protein. A D gene is named only where the DNA matches it firmly. Size values are once, few and many counts, or a class for expanded clones, and some rows have none.

v_gene: TRBV2; abundance: few; j_gene: TRBJ1-2; d_gene: NA; CDR3nt: TGTGCCAGCAACCCAACCGGCTATGGCTACACCTTC; CDR3aa: CASNPTGYGYTF
v_gene: TRBV7-9; abundance: few; j_gene: TRBJ2-1; d_gene: NA; CDR3nt: TGTGCCAGCAGCTTAGGAGAGACTAGTCTTAACAATGAGCAGTTCTTC; CDR3aa: CASSLGETSLNNEQFF
v_gene: TRBV19; abundance: NA; j_gene: TRBJ2-1; d_gene: TRBD2; CDR3nt: TGTGCCAGTAGTATTAGCGGGAGTTACAATGAGCAGTTCTTC; CDR3aa: CASSISGSYNEQFF
v_gene: TRBV18; abundance: NA; j_gene: TRBJ2-7; d_gene: NA; CDR3nt: TGTGCCAGCTGCAACGGCGGGTCCTCCTACGAGCAGTACTTC; CDR3aa: CASCNGGSSYEQYF
v_gene: TRBV29-1; abundance: few; j_gene: TRBJ1-5; d_gene: NA; CDR3nt: TGCAGCGTGGGCGGCGGTTCGGGGGAGAATCAGCCCCAGCATTTT; CDR3aa: CSVGGGSGENQPQHF
v_gene: TRBV27; abundance: NA; j_gene: TRBJ2-6; d_gene: NA; CDR3nt: TGTGCCAGCAGTTCGATCGGACTGGTTGGGGCCAACGTCCTGACTTTC; CDR3aa: CASSSIGLVGANVLTF
v_gene: TRBV28; abundance: NA; j_gene: TRBJ1-1; d_gene: NA; CDR3nt: TGTGCCAGCAGTTCCGGTAGTACGAACACTGAAGCTTTCTTT; CDR3aa: CASSSGSTNTEAFF
v_gene: TRBV29-1; abundance: once; j_gene: TRBJ2-5; d_gene: TRBD1; CDR3nt: TGCAGCGTACAGGGGGCGCCCGGAGAGACCCAGTACTTC; CDR3aa: CSVQGAPGETQYF
v_gene: TRBV15; abundance: NA; j_gene: TRBJ1-2; d_gene: NA; CDR3nt: TGTGCCACCAGCAGAGATTGGCAGCGTGGCTACACCTTC; CDR3aa: CATSRDWQRGYTF
v_gene: TRBV6-5; abundance: NA; j_gene: TRBJ1-1; d_gene: TRBD1; CDR3nt: TGTGCCAGCAGCACCGGACAGGGTTTCACTGAAGCTTTCTTT; CDR3aa: CASSTGQGFTEAFF
v_gene: TRBV30; abundance: NA; j_gene: TRBJ2-1; d_gene: NA; CDR3nt: TGTGCCTGGAGTGTGGGACGGGAGAATGAGCAGTTCTTC; CDR3aa: CAWSVGRENEQFF
v_gene: TRBV5-6; abundance: NA; j_gene: TRBJ1-2; d_gene: TRBD1; CDR3nt: TGCGCCAGCAGCGCCCCCGGGACAGGGACGAGAGCAAGCTATGGCTACACCTTC; CDR3aa: CASSAPGTGTRASYGYTF
v_gene: TRBV4-1; abundance: NA; j_gene: TRBJ2-1; d_gene: TRBD2; CDR3nt: TGCGCCAGCAGCCAAGAGGCAGCGGGAGATATCAATGAGCAGTTCTTC; CDR3aa: CASSQEAAGDINEQFF
v_gene: TRBV7-9; abundance: NA; j_gene: TRBJ2-7; d_gene: NA; CDR3nt: TGTGCCAGCAGCTTAGGCGTCGACGAGCAGTACTTC; CDR3aa: CASSLGVDEQYF
v_gene: TRBV14; abundance: NA; j_gene: TRBJ2-2; d_gene: TRBD2; CDR3nt: TGTGCCAGCAGCCCCTCTTCCGGGAGGAAAACCGGGGAGCTGTTTTTT; CDR3aa: CASSPSSGRKTGELFF
v_gene: TRBV7-9; abundance: NA; j_gene: TRBJ2-3; d_gene: TRBD2; CDR3nt: TGTGCCAGCAGCTTATCGTTAGCGGGAATTTCTAGCACAGATACGCAGTATTTT; CDR3aa: CASSLSLAGISSTDTQYF
v_gene: TRBV30; abundance: NA; j_gene: TRBJ2-1; d_gene: TRBD2; CDR3nt: TGTGCCTGGAGTGCCCTCGGGACTAGCTACAATGAGCAGTTCTTC; CDR3aa: CAWSALGTSYNEQFF
v_gene: TRBV21-1; abundance: NA; j_gene: TRBJ1-5; d_gene: NA; CDR3nt: TGTGCCAGCAGCAAAGCACGGGGGGTTGCGCCAAATCAGCCCCAGCATTTT; CDR3aa: CASSKARGVAPNQPQHF
v_gene: TRBV7-2; abundance: NA; j_gene: TRBJ2-7; d_gene: NA; CDR3nt: TGTGCCAGCAGCTTGCGGAGCGAGCAGTACTTC; CDR3aa: CASSLRSEQYF
v_gene: TRBV30; abundance: NA; j_gene: TRBJ1-2; d_gene: NA; CDR3nt: TGTGCCTGGAGTACACCGGGACTGTACTATGGCTGGACCTTC; CDR3aa: CAWSTPGLYYGWTF
v_gene: TRBV28; abundance: NA; j_gene: TRBJ2-3; d_gene: TRBD2; CDR3nt: TGTGCCAGCGGGACTAGCGGGGGTACTAGCACAGATACGCAGTATTTT; CDR3aa: CASGTSGGTSTDTQYF
v_gene: TRBV4-3; abundance: NA; j_gene: TRBJ2-7; d_gene: NA; CDR3nt: TGCGCCAGCAGCCCCGGGGTTTACAGGATGGGGGAGGCCGCAAACTACGAGCAGTACTTC; CDR3aa: CASSPGVYRMGEAANYEQYF
v_gene: TRBV2; abundance: NA; j_gene: TRBJ2-5; d_gene: NA; CDR3nt: TGTGCCAGCAGGTTGCAGTGGTCCCAAGAGACCCAGTACTTC; CDR3aa: CASRLQWSQETQYF
v_gene: TRBV5-6; abundance: NA; j_gene: TRBJ2-5; d_gene: TRBD1; CDR3nt: TGTGCCAGCAGCTGGGGAACAGGGGTGTGGGAGACCCAGTACTTC; CDR3aa: CASSWGTGVWETQYF
v_gene: TRBV2; abundance: few; j_gene: TRBJ1-1; d_gene: NA; CDR3nt: TGTGCCAGCAGTGAAACCCAGGCAACGAACACTGAAGCTTTCTTT; CDR3aa: CASSETQATNTEAFF
v_gene: TRBV2; abundance: NA; j_gene: TRBJ2-1; d_gene: TRBD1; CDR3nt: TGTGCCAGCAGTGCGTGGGACAGGGGCTACAATGAGCAGTTCTTC; CDR3aa: CASSAWDRGYNEQFF
v_gene: TRBV7-2; abundance: NA; j_gene: TRBJ1-5; d_gene: NA; CDR3nt: TGTGCCAGCAGCCTGGAGGGAGACTATAATCAGCCCCAGCATTTT; CDR3aa: CASSLEGDYNQPQHF
v_gene: TRBV30; abundance: NA; j_gene: TRBJ2-7; d_gene: TRBD2; CDR3nt: TGTGCCTGGAGTGATTCACTAGCGGGTCCACCCTCCTACGAGCAGTACTTC; CDR3aa: CAWSDSLAGPPSYEQYF
v_gene: TRBV28; abundance: few; j_gene: TRBJ1-1; d_gene: TRBD1; CDR3nt: TGTGCCAGCAGTGCCTTGACAGGGCTGACTGAAGCTTTCTTT; CDR3aa: CASSALTGLTEAFF
v_gene: TRBV28; abundance: NA; j_gene: TRBJ2-7; d_gene: NA; CDR3nt: TGTGCCAGCAGTTTATCGCAGGTCTCCTACGAGCAGTACTTC; CDR3aa: CASSLSQVSYEQYF
v_gene: TRBV7-9; abundance: NA; j_gene: TRBJ1-5; d_gene: NA; CDR3nt: TGTGCCAGCAGCTTAGGGGCAGGGGTAAGCAATCAGCCCCAGCATTTT; CDR3aa: CASSLGAGVSNQPQHF
v_gene: TRBV5-6; abundance: few; j_gene: TRBJ2-1; d_gene: TRBD1; CDR3nt: TGTGCCAGCAGCTTGGTGGGACAGGGTTCCCACAATGAGCAGTTCTTC; CDR3aa: CASSLVGQGSHNEQFF
v_gene: TRBV7-9; abundance: NA; j_gene: TRBJ2-3; d_gene: NA; CDR3nt: TGTGCCAGCAGCTTAGGAGGTTCGAGCGGCACAGATACGCAGTATTTT; CDR3aa: CASSLGGSSGTDTQYF
v_gene: TRBV5-6; abundance: NA; j_gene: TRBJ2-1; d_gene: NA; CDR3nt: TGTGCCAGCAGCTTCCAATACAATGAGCAGTTCTTC; CDR3aa: CASSFQYNEQFF
v_gene: TRBV28; abundance: once; j_gene: TRBJ1-2; d_gene: NA; CDR3nt: TGTGCCAGCAGTTCGCCGGGGAGCTATGGCTACACCTTC; CDR3aa: CASSSPGSYGYTF
v_gene: TRBV5-6; abundance: NA; j_gene: TRBJ2-5; d_gene: NA; CDR3nt: TGTGCCAGCAGCCCGGGAAGAGGGACTCAATTCGTCGGGCAAGAGACCCAGTACTTC; CDR3aa: CASSPGRGTQFVGQETQYF
v_gene: TRBV30; abundance: NA; j_gene: TRBJ1-1; d_gene: NA; CDR3nt: TGTGCCTGGAGTGGCCTGACACTCGGCACTGAAGCTTTCTTT; CDR3aa: CAWSGLTLGTEAFF
v_gene: TRBV23-1; abundance: few; j_gene: TRBJ1-2; d_gene: NA; CDR3nt: TGCGCCAGCAGTCAAGGGGCCTATGGCTACACCTTC; CDR3aa: CASSQGAYGYTF
v_gene: TRBV7-9; abundance: NA; j_gene: TRBJ2-1; d_gene: TRBD2; CDR3nt: TGTGCCAGCAGCGCCCTAGCGGGAGGGCGGGTCTATGAGCAGTTCTTC; CDR3aa: CASSALAGGRVYEQFF
v_gene: TRBV27; abundance: NA; j_gene: TRBJ1-2; d_gene: NA; CDR3nt: TGTGCCAGCAGTCCGCGGGGGGTCGGCGGCTACACCTTC; CDR3aa: CASSPRGVGGYTF
v_gene: TRBV29-1; abundance: NA; j_gene: TRBJ2-5; d_gene: TRBD1; CDR3nt: TGCAGCGTTGAAAACCCGACAGGGCTTAATATCGGCCAGTACTTC; CDR3aa: CSVENPTGLNIGQYF
v_gene: TRBV19; abundance: NA; j_gene: TRBJ2-7; d_gene: TRBD2; CDR3nt: TGTGCCAGTAGTGGCCTGACTAGCGGCGCCTACGAGCAGTACTTC; CDR3aa: CASSGLTSGAYEQYF
v_gene: TRBV7-9; abundance: few; j_gene: TRBJ1-1; d_gene: TRBD1; CDR3nt: TGTGCCAGCAGGCGTATCGGGACAGGGCGAGGGAACACTGAAGCTTTCTTT; CDR3aa: CASRRIGTGRGNTEAFF
v_gene: TRBV18; abundance: NA; j_gene: TRBJ2-1; d_gene: NA; CDR3nt: TGTGCCAGCTCCTACTCCTACAATGAGCAGTTCTTC; CDR3aa: CASSYSYNEQFF
v_gene: TRBV18; abundance: few; j_gene: TRBJ1-3; d_gene: TRBD1; CDR3nt: TGTGCCAGCTCACCGGGACAGGGAGTTTCGGGAAACACCATATATTTT; CDR3aa: CASSPGQGVSGNTIYF
v_gene: TRBV28; abundance: NA; j_gene: TRBJ2-2; d_gene: NA; CDR3nt: TGTGCCAGCAGTCCCAGCAGGGGAGGGGCCGGGGAGCTGTTTTTT; CDR3aa: CASSPSRGGAGELFF
v_gene: TRBV5-6; abundance: NA; j_gene: TRBJ1-5; d_gene: NA; CDR3nt: TGTGCCAGCAGCATAAACGGGGGGCGGATGGGCAATCAGCCCCAGCATTTT; CDR3aa: CASSINGGRMGNQPQHF
v_gene: TRBV11-2; abundance: NA; j_gene: TRBJ1-5; d_gene: NA; CDR3nt: TGTGCCAGCAGCCAGACAGGAGATAATCAGCCCCAGCATTTT; CDR3aa: CASSQTGDNQPQHF